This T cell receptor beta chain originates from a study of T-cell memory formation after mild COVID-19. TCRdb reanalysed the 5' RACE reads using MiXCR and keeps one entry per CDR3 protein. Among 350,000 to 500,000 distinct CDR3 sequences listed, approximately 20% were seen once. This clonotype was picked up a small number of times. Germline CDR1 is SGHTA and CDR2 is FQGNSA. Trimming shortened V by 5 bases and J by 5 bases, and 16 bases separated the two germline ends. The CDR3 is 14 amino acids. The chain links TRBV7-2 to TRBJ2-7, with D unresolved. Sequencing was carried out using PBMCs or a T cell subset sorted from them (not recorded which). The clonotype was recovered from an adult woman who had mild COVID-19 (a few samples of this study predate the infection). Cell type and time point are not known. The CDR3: CASSPVSGSHEQYF. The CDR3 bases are TGTGCCAGCAGCCCTGTTTCCGGATCCCACGAGCAGTACTTC.